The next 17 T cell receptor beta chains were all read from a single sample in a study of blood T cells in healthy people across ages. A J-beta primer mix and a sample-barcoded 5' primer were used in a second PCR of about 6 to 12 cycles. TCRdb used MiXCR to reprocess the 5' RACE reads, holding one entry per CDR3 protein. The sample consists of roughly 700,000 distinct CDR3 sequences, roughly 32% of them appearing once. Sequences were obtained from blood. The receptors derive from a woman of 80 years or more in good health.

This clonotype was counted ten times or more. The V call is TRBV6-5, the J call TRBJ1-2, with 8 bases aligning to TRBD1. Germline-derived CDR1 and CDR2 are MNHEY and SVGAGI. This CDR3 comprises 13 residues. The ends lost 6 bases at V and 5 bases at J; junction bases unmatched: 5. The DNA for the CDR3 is TGTGCCAGCAGCTTCGACAGGGGATATGGCTACACCTTC. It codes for CASSFDRGYGYTF.

This CDR3 is CASSLTTEYEQYF. For the CDR3, the DNA is TGTGCCAGCAGTTTGACGACCGAGTACGAGCAGTACTTC. The chain joins TRBV28 to TRBJ2-5; D is ambiguous. The J call may be incorrect, as the DNA end agrees better with TRBJ2-7. The CDR3 spans 13 residues. Germline-derived CDR1 and CDR2 are MDHEN and SYDVKM.

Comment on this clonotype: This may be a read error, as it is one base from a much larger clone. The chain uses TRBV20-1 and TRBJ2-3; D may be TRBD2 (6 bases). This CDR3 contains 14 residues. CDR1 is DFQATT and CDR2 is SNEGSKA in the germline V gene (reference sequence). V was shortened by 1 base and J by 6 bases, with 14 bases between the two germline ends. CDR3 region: CSARAGEISDTQYF. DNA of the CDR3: TGCAGTGCTAGAGCGGGGGAGATCTCCGATACGCAGTATTTT.

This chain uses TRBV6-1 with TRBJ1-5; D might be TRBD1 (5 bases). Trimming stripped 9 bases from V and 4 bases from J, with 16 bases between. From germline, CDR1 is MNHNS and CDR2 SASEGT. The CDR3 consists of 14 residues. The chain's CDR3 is CASVGGLKNQPQHF. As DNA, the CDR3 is TGTGCCAGTGTGGGGGGACTAAAGAATCAGCCCCAGCATTTT.

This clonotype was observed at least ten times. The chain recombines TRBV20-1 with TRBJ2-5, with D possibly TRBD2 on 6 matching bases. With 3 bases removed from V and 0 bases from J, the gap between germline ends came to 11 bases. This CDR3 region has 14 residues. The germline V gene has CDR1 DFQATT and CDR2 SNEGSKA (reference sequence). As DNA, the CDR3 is TGCAGTGCTAGTACCGGGGGTGACCAAGAGACCCAGTACTTC. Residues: CSASTGGDQETQYF.

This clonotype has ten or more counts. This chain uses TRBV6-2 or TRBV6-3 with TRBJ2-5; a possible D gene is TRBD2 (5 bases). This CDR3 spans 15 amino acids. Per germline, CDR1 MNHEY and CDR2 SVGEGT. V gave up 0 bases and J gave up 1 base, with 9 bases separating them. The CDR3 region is CASSYSQRTQETQYF. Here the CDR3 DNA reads TGTGCCAGCAGTTACTCTCAGCGGACCCAAGAGACCCAGTACTTC.

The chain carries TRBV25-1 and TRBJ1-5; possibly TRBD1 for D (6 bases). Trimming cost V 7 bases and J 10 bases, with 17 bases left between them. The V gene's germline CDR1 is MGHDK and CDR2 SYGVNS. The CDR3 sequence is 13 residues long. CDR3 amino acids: CASIWGGGGPQHF. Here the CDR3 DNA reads TGTGCCAGCATTTGGGGCGGAGGGGGTCCCCAGCATTTT.

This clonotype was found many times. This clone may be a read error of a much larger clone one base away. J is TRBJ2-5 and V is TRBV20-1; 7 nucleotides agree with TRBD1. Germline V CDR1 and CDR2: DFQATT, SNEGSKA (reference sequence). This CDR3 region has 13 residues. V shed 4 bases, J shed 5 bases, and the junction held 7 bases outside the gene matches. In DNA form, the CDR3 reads TGCAGTGCTACCGGGGTAGGGGGCGAGACCCAGTACTTC. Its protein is CSATGVGGETQYF.

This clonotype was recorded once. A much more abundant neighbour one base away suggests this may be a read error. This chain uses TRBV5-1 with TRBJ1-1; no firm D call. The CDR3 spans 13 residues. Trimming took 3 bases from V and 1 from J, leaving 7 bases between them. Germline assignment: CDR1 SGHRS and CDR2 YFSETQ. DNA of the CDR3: TGCGCCAGCAGCTCAGGCTGGAACACTGAAGCTTTCTTT. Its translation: CASSSGWNTEAFF.

In DNA, the CDR3 is TGTGCCAGCAGCGGGGATGGTGTTAACAGAAGCCTTGGCTACACCTTC. It yields the protein CASSGDGVNRSLGYTF. The chain employs TRBV11-1 and TRBJ1-2; D remains unclear. The CDR3 is 16 amino acids. The germline V and J ends were trimmed by 5 bases and 7 bases, with 23 bases remaining between them. CDR1 SGHAT and CDR2 FQDESV come from the germline V gene (reference sequence).

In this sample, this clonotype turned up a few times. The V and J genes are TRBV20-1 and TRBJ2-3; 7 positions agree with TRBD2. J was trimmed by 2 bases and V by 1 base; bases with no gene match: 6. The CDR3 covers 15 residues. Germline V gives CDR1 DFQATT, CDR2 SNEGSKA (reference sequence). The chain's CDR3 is CSARATSLVTDTQYF. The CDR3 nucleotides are TGCAGTGCTAGAGCGACTAGCTTGGTCACAGATACGCAGTATTTT.

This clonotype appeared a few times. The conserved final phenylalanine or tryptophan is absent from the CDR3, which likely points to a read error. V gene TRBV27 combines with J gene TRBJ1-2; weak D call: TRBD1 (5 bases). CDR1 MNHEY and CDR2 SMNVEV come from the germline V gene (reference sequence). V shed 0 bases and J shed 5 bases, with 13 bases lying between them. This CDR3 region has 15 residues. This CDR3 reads CASSLSGPPFYGYTC. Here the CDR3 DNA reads TGTGCCAGCAGTTTATCGGGGCCACCCTTTTATGGCTACACCTGC.

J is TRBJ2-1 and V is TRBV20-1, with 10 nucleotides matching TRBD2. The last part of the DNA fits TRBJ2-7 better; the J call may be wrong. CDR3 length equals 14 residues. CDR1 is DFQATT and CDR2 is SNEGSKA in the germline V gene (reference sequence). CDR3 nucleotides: TGCAGTGCCAGCGGGGGGGCCTCCTACAATGAGCAGTACTTC. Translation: CSASGGASYNEQYF.

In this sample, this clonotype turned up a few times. Written as DNA, the CDR3 is TGCGCCAGCAGCCAAGCACTACTATCCACAGATACGCAGTATTTT. It yields the protein CASSQALLSTDTQYF. The chain has TRBV4-3 and TRBJ2-3; D unclear. V lost 1 base and J 2 bases, leaving 10 bases between the germline ends. The CDR3 has 15 residues. CDR1 is LGHNA and CDR2 is YSLEER in the germline V gene.

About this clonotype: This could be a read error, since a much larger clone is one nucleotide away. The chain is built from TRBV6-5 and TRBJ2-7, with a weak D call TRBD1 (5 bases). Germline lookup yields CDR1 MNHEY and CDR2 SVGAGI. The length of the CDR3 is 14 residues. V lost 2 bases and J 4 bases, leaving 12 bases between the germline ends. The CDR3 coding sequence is TGTGCCAGCAGTTACAAGACAGTGACATACGAGCAGTACTTC. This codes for CASSYKTVTYEQYF.

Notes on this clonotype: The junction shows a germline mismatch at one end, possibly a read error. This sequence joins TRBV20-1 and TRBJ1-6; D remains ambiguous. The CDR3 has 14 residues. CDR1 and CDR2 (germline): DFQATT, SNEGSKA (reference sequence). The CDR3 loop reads CSAPLKVTDSPPHF. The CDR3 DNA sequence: TGCAGTGCCCCCTTGAAGGTGACGGATTCACCCCCCCACTTT.

CDR3 in DNA: TGTGCCAGCGCCTGGGGGGGCTCCTACAGCGAGCAGTTCTTC. As protein: CASAWGGSYSEQFF. J is TRBJ2-1 and V is TRBV12-3 or TRBV12-4, with D tentatively TRBD2 (7 bases). This CDR3 spans 14 amino acids. The V end lost 8 bases, the J end lost 10 bases, and 21 bases lay between the germline ends.